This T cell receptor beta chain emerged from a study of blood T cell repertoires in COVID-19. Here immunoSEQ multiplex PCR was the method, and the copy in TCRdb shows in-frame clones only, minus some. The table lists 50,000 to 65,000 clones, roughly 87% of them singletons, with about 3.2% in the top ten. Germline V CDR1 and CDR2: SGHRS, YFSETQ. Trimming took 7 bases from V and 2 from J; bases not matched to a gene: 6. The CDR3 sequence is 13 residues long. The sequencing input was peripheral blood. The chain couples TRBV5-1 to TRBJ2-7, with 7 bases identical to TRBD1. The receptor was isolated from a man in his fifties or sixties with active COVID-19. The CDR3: CASSRQGPYEQYF. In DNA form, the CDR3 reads TGCGCCAGCTCCAGACAGGGACCCTACGAGCAGTACTTC.